This entry lists 32 T cell receptor beta chains sequenced from one sample in a study of blood T cell repertoires in COVID-19. Method: immunoSEQ multiplex PCR; TCRdb's copy keeps in-frame clones and lacks some. The data hold 240,000 or so clones, with about 80% observed a single time. Sequenced: peripheral blood. The receptors come from an elderly woman with acute or convalescent COVID-19.

The chain uses TRBV7-9 and TRBJ2-1; D call uncertain. The CDR3 runs to 12 residues. Germline loops: CDR1 SEHNR, CDR2 FQNEAQ (reference sequence). V was clipped by 4 bases and J by 4 bases, with 5 bases between them. CDR3 in DNA: TGTGCCAGCAGCTATACTTACAATGAGCAGTTCTTC. It yields the protein CASSYTYNEQFF.

This chain connects TRBV11-2 to TRBJ2-5, with TRBD2 matching over 10 bases. The CDR3 has 15 residues. Looked up from germline, CDR1 is SGHAT and CDR2 is FQNNGV. J lost 4 bases, V lost 1 base, and 3 bases had no gene match. In DNA, the CDR3 is TGTGCCAGCAGCTTAGGGCTAGCGGGAGTAGAGACCCAGTACTTC. Encoded protein: CASSLGLAGVETQYF. Full variable domain (missing parts from reference TRBV11-2 and TRBJ2-5): EAGVAQSPRYKIIEKRQSVAFWCNPISGHATLYWYQQILGQGPKLLIQFQNNGVVDDSQLPKDRFSAERLKGVDSTLKIQPAKLEDSAVYLCASSLGLAGVETQYFGPGTRLLVL.

The chain joins TRBV12-2 to TRBJ1-2; the tabulated D call, TRBD1, remains unverified against the DNA. TRBV12-2 is termed a pseudogene. There are 20 residues in the CDR3. CDR3: CASRFASTGKGVMGDYGYTF. DNA for the CDR3: TGTGCAAGTCGCTTTGCCTCGACAGGGAAAGGGGTAATGGGGGACTATGGCTACACCTTC.

The rearrangement joins TRBV11-2 to TRBJ2-5; TRBD2 matches at 8 bases. Germline V lookup: CDR1 SGHAT, CDR2 FQNNGV. The CDR3 is 14 residues long. V gave up 4 bases and J gave up 5 bases; unmatched junction bases: 6. This CDR3 is CASSYLPGGETQYF. In DNA form, the CDR3 reads TGTGCCAGCAGCTACCTGCCGGGGGGGGAGACCCAGTACTTC.

The rearrangement joins TRBV4-1 to TRBJ2-5, with TRBD2 matching over 8 bases. This CDR3 comprises 15 residues. The V and J ends lost 5 bases and 4 bases, in that order; junction bases with no gene match: 9. Germline lookup yields CDR1 MGHRA and CDR2 YSYEKL. CDR3 region: CASSGGSGARETQYF. The CDR3 DNA sequence: TGCGCCAGCAGCGGCGGTAGCGGGGCACGAGAGACCCAGTACTTC.

This clone appeared a few times. This rearrangement joins TRBV28 to TRBJ2-1; 10 nucleotides align to TRBD2. The length of the CDR3 is 16 residues. The junction had 5 bases not matched to a gene; V was cut back by 4 bases and J by 2 bases. Germline V gene data show CDR1 as MDHEN and CDR2 as SYDVKM. CDR3 residues: CASSSPAGGTYNEQFF. The CDR3 region has the DNA TGTGCCAGCAGTTCCCCAGCGGGAGGGACCTACAATGAGCAGTTCTTC. The full variable domain, completed using reference TRBV28 and TRBJ2-1, is DVKVTQSSRYLVKRTGEKVFLECVQDMDHENMFWYRQDPGLGLRLIYFSYDVKMKEKGDIPEGYSVSREKKERFSLILESASTNQTSMYLCASSSPAGGTYNEQFFGPGTRLTVL.

This chain links TRBV28 with TRBJ1-1, with D possibly TRBD1 on 5 matching bases. Trimming removed 5 bases at V and 0 bases at J, with 13 bases between. Looked up from germline, CDR1 is MDHEN and CDR2 is SYDVKM. The length of the CDR3 is 15 residues. CDR3 coding DNA: TGTGCCAGCAGTGCCCGACAGAGAATGAACACTGAAGCTTTCTTT. Residues: CASSARQRMNTEAFF.

This clone came up once. This chain links TRBV7-9 with TRBJ1-1; D possibly corresponds to TRBD1 (5 bases). The CDR3 runs 11 residues. Trimming shortened V by 2 bases and J by 10 bases, and 8 bases separated the two germline ends. Germline-derived CDR1 and CDR2 are SEHNR and FQNEAQ (reference sequence). Here the CDR3 reads CASSLLGGAFF. CDR3 coding DNA: TGTGCCAGCAGCTTACTCGGGGGAGCTTTCTTT.

The CDR3 loop is CASSILAGNEQFF. CDR3 coding DNA: TGTGCCAGTAGTATCCTAGCGGGTAATGAGCAGTTCTTC. The chain carries TRBV19 and TRBJ2-1; the match to TRBD2 covers 8 bases. This CDR3 comprises 13 residues. The ends lost 3 bases at V and 7 bases at J; junction bases unmatched: 2. Germline V CDR1 and CDR2: LNHDA, SQIVND (reference sequence). The full variable domain, in which reference TRBV19 and TRBJ2-1 provide the parts outside the CDR3, is DGGITQSPKYLFRKEGQNVTLSCEQNLNHDAMYWYRQDPGQGLRLIYYSQIVNDFQKGDIAEGYSVSREKKESFPLTVTSAQKNPTAFYLCASSILAGNEQFFGPGTRLTVL.

V usage is TRBV28 and J usage is TRBJ2-4, with 8 bases aligning to TRBD2. CDR1 MDHEN and CDR2 SYDVKM come from the germline V gene. This CDR3 spans 15 amino acids. V lost 6 bases and J lost 5; bases outside the gene matches: 9. CDR3 bases: TGTGCCAGCAGCATGGGCGGGGGGTGGCAAAACATTCAGTACTTC. Protein: CASSMGGGWQNIQYF. Supplemented by reference TRBV28 and TRBJ2-4, the full variable domain reads DVKVTQSSRYLVKRTGEKVFLECVQDMDHENMFWYRQDPGLGLRLIYFSYDVKMKEKGDIPEGYSVSREKKERFSLILESASTNQTSMYLCASSMGGGWQNIQYFGAGTRLSVL.

This clone was seen just once. In DNA, the CDR3 is TGTGCCACCAGTTTTAGGGGATCCACTAATGAAAAACTGTTTTTT. Its protein is CATSFRGSTNEKLFF. The chain couples TRBV15 to TRBJ1-4, with D tentatively TRBD1 (5 bases). Germline V CDR1 and CDR2: LNHNV, YYDKDF (reference sequence). The CDR3 runs 15 residues. V dropped 6 bases and J dropped 2 bases, with 13 bases sitting between them.

The chain joins TRBV28 to TRBJ1-6; 8 bases line up with TRBD1. CDR1 is MDHEN, CDR2 SYDVKM, per germline. This CDR3 spans 15 amino acids. J was trimmed by 4 bases and V by 7 bases; bases with no gene match: 6. CDR3 coding DNA: TGTGCCAGCAAGGGGTACAGGGGGTATAATTCACCCCTCCACTTT. Translating it yields CASKGYRGYNSPLHF.

This clone is a singleton in its sample. The chain carries TRBV14 and TRBJ1-3; 7 nucleotides line up with TRBD1. The J segment lost 4 bases and the V segment lost 4 bases, leaving 10 bases of the junction unmatched. The CDR3 covers 16 residues. CDR1 SGHDN and CDR2 FVKESK come from the germline V gene. CDR3: CASSPLRGREGNTIYF. Here the CDR3 DNA reads TGTGCCAGCAGCCCCCTAAGGGGGCGAGAAGGAAACACCATATATTTT.

This clone was counted only a few times. The chain couples TRBV21-1 to TRBJ1-1; the D call TRBD1 from the table was never checked on the DNA. TRBV21-1 is a recognized pseudogene. CDR3 length equals 20 residues. The chain's CDR3 is CASSKIIERALRRGRTEAFF. The CDR3, as DNA: TGTGCCAGCAGCAAAATCATCGAACGGGCCCTACGTAGGGGGCGAACTGAAGCTTTCTTT.

The V gene is TRBV7-2, the J gene TRBJ2-1; 10 bases align to TRBD2. J lost 7 bases, V lost 6 bases, and 6 bases had no gene match. There are 14 residues in the CDR3. Germline CDR1 reads SGHTA; CDR2 reads FQGNSA. The CDR3 bases are TGTGCCAGCAGTGCAGCGGGGGGGTTGAATGAGCAGTTCTTC. The encoded protein is CASSAAGGLNEQFF.

This clone was observed a few times. The chain carries TRBV20-1 and TRBJ1-1; no clear D gene. The germline gives CDR1 DFQATT, CDR2 SNEGSKA (reference sequence). CDR3 length: 9 amino acids. The V gene lost 4 bases and the J gene lost 8 bases, with 5 bases spanning the gap. Here the CDR3 DNA reads TGCAGTGCTAACGAGGAAGCTTTCTTT. Residues: CSANEEAFF.

The rearrangement links TRBV11-2 to TRBJ1-1; 9 nucleotides align to TRBD1. The trim removed 3 bases at V and 4 bases at J, leaving 3 bases unmatched. CDR3 length equals 14 residues. Germline V gene sequence: CDR1 SGHAT, CDR2 FQNNGV. CDR3 nucleotides: TGTGCCAGCAGCTTGGGACAGGGAGGCACTGAAGCTTTCTTT. It encodes CASSLGQGGTEAFF.

The rearrangement links TRBV28 to TRBJ2-7; 9 bases map to TRBD1. The ends lost 5 bases at V and 3 bases at J; junction bases unmatched: 5. This CDR3 region has 14 residues. Germline CDR1 is MDHEN and CDR2 is SYDVKM. As DNA, the CDR3 is TGTGCCAGCAGTGGGACAGGGTCGAACTACGAGCAGTACTTC. Translating it yields CASSGTGSNYEQYF.

This chain links TRBV6-5 with TRBJ2-3, with D tentatively TRBD2 (6 bases). The CDR3 is 13 amino acids. CDR1 is MNHEY and CDR2 is SVGAGI in the germline V gene. The V and J ends lost 0 bases and 10 bases respectively, with 11 bases between them. The CDR3 reads CASSYSSRLAQYF. The CDR3 bases are TGTGCCAGCAGTTACTCGAGTCGACTAGCGCAGTATTTT.

The chain recombines TRBV4-1 with TRBJ1-2; 10 nucleotides align to TRBD1. CDR1 and CDR2 (germline): MGHRA, YSYEKL. There are 14 residues in the CDR3. V dropped 5 bases and J dropped 7; count of bases not matched to a gene: 7. The CDR3 coding sequence is TGCGCCAGCAGCTACCCCCGGGACAGGGGTGGCTACACCTTC. Encoded protein: CASSYPRDRGGYTF.

The chain couples TRBV3-1 (or the pseudogene TRBV3-2) to TRBJ1-6, with 8 bases aligning to TRBD1. Germline values: CDR1 LGHDT, CDR2 YNNKEL (reference sequence). The CDR3 is 15 amino acids. V shed 1 base, J shed 10 bases, and the junction held 6 bases outside the gene matches. This CDR3 is CASSQGGTGGSPLHF. The CDR3 coding sequence is TGTGCCAGCAGCCAAGGGGGGACAGGTGGGTCACCCCTCCACTTT.

V is TRBV7-2 and J is TRBJ2-3, with D tentatively TRBD1 (5 bases). CDR1 and CDR2 (germline): SGHTA, FQGNSA. The V and J ends lost 5 bases and 2 bases respectively, with 11 bases between them. The CDR3 contains 14 residues. The CDR3 sequence is CASSRGLITDTQYF. CDR3 coding DNA: TGTGCCAGCAGCAGGGGTCTCATCACAGATACGCAGTATTTT.

The J gene is TRBJ2-1, the V gene TRBV2; 8 bases are shared with TRBD2. CDR1 SNHLY and CDR2 FYNNEI come from the germline V gene. J gave up 7 bases and V 7 bases, and 9 bases lay outside the gene matches. CDR3 size: 14 residues. The CDR3: CASTVLAGTNEQFF. CDR3 DNA sequence: TGTGCCAGCACGGTCTTAGCGGGGACAAATGAGCAGTTCTTC.

This chain connects TRBV7-8 to TRBJ1-1, with TRBD1 as a possible D gene (5 bases). Between the trimmed V and J ends, which lost 2 bases and 4 bases, there was a span of 11 bases. Germline V CDR1 and CDR2: SGHVS, FQNEAQ. The CDR3 covers 14 residues. The CDR3 region is CASSLWSGGTEAFF. Here the CDR3 DNA reads TGTGCCAGCAGCTTATGGTCCGGGGGCACTGAAGCTTTCTTT.

V and J are TRBV5-1 and TRBJ2-2; 11 bases map to TRBD2. Germline lookup yields CDR1 SGHRS and CDR2 YFSETQ. The CDR3 runs to 16 residues. V lost 3 bases, J lost 3 bases, and 4 bases stayed unmatched. In nucleotides, the CDR3 is TGCGCCAGCAGCTCTTATAGCGGGAGGGACACCGGGGAGCTGTTTTTT. Its protein is CASSSYSGRDTGELFF. The full variable domain, completed using reference TRBV5-1 and TRBJ2-2, is KAGVTQTPRYLIKTRGQQVTLSCSPISGHRSVSWYQQTPGQGLQFLFEYFSETQRNKGNFPGRFSGRQFSNSRSEMNVSTLELGDSALYLCASSSYSGRDTGELFFGEGSRLTVL.

This chain links TRBV6-2 or TRBV6-3 with TRBJ1-1; 7 bases match TRBD1. Germline CDR1 reads MNHEY; CDR2 reads SVGEGT. The CDR3 is made up of 16 amino acids. Trimming cost V 5 bases and J 3 bases; bases outside gene matches: 12. CDR3 DNA: TGTGCCAGCAGTGGGGCCGGAGGGGGCTCGGACACTGAAGCTTTCTTT. Translating it yields CASSGAGGGSDTEAFF.

The chain has TRBV5-1 and TRBJ2-3, with a tentative D call TRBD2 (5 bases). V shed 4 bases and J shed 5 bases, with 14 bases lying between them. The CDR3 is 14 residues long. Germline V CDR1 and CDR2: SGHRS, YFSETQ. The CDR3 nucleotides are TGCGCCAGCAGCCCGTCCGGGAACTTAGATACGCAGTATTTT. Encoded protein: CASSPSGNLDTQYF.

This clone appeared a few times. The chain combines TRBV27 with TRBJ2-3; the D is unclear. Per germline, CDR1 MNHEY and CDR2 SMNVEV (reference sequence). The CDR3 runs to 16 residues. V lost 3 bases and J 10 bases, leaving 23 bases between the germline ends. Written as DNA, the CDR3 is TGTGCCAGCAGTTTGGCCGTACCCTCGATCCAGTTTGCGCAGTATTTT. It codes for CASSLAVPSIQFAQYF.

CDR3 sequence: CASSDPGTPLVITEAFF. The DNA for the CDR3 is TGTGCCAGTAGTGACCCCGGGACTCCCCTAGTGATAACTGAAGCTTTCTTT. The chain employs TRBV19 and TRBJ1-1; D is possibly TRBD1 (5 bases). Germline CDR1 reads LNHDA; CDR2 reads SQIVND (reference sequence). The length of the CDR3 is 17 residues. Trimming cost V 5 bases and J 5 bases, with 24 bases left between them.

V is TRBV14 and J is TRBJ2-1; tentative D call: TRBD1 (5 bases). Germline lookup yields CDR1 SGHDN and CDR2 FVKESK. This CDR3 contains 15 residues. V was clipped by 0 bases and J by 3 bases, with 9 bases between them. The CDR3 protein is CASSQDWGNYNEQFF. CDR3 coding DNA: TGTGCCAGCAGCCAAGATTGGGGCAACTACAATGAGCAGTTCTTC.

The CDR3: CASSLGGSGITDTQYF. CDR3 DNA sequence: TGTGCCAGTAGTTTGGGGGGTAGCGGGATCACAGATACGCAGTATTTT. V is TRBV19 and J is TRBJ2-3; 8 bases match TRBD2. V shed 5 bases and J 2 bases; nucleotides not matched to a gene: 9. Germline loops: CDR1 LNHDA, CDR2 SQIVND (reference sequence). The CDR3 has 16 amino acids.

The rearrangement links TRBV6-2 or TRBV6-3 to TRBJ2-1; 8 bases fit TRBD2. The CDR3 runs to 13 residues. Trimming at V came to 6 bases and at J to 4 bases, leaving 2 bases not matched to a gene. Per germline, CDR1 MNHEY and CDR2 SVGEGT. CDR3 residues: CASSLAGYNEQFF. The CDR3 DNA sequence: TGTGCCAGCAGCCTAGCGGGTTACAATGAGCAGTTCTTC.